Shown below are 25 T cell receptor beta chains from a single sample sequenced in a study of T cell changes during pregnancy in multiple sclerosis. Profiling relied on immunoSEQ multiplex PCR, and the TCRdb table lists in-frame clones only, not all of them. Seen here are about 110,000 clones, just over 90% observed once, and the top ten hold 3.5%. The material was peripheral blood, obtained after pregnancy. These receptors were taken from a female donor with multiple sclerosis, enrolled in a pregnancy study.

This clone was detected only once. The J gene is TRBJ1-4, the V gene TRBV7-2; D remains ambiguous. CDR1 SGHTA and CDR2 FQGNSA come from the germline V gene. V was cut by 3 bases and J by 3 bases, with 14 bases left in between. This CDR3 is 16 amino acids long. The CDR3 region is CASSFTPWAPNEKLFF. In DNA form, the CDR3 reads TGTGCCAGCAGCTTTACTCCGTGGGCCCCTAATGAAAAACTGTTTTTT.

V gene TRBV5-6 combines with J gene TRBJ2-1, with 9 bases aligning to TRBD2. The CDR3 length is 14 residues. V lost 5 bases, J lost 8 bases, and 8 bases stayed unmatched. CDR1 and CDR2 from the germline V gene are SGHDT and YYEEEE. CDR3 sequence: CASREAGGPDEQFF. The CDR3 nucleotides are TGTGCCAGCAGGGAGGCGGGGGGGCCGGATGAGCAGTTCTTC.

CDR3 residues: CASSPPASSGNTIYF. The DNA for the CDR3 is TGTGCCAGCTCACCACCAGCGAGCTCTGGAAACACCATATATTTT. This chain joins TRBV18 and TRBJ1-3, with D unresolved. The V gene's germline CDR1 is KGHSH and CDR2 LQKENI. This CDR3 is built from 15 residues. Trimming cost V 0 bases and J 0 bases, with 6 bases left between them.

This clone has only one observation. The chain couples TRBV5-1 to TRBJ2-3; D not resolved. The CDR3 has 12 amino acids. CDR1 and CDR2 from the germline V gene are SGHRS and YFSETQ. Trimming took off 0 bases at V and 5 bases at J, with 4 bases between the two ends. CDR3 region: CASSLALDTQYF. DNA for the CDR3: TGCGCCAGCAGCTTGGCCTTAGATACGCAGTATTTT.

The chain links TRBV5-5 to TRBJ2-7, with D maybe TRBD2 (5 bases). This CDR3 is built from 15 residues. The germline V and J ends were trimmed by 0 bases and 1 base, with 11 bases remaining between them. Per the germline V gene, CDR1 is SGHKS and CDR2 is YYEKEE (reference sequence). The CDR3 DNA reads TGTGCCAGCAGCTTGGGGTCTAGCTTTTCCTACGAGCAGTACTTC. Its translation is CASSLGSSFSYEQYF. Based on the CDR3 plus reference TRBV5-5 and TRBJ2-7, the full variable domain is DAGVTQSPTHLIKTRGQQVTLRCSPISGHKSVSWYQQVLGQGPQFIFQYYEKEERGRGNFPDRFSARQFPNYSSELNVNALLLGDSALYLCASSLGSSFSYEQYFGPGTRLTVT.

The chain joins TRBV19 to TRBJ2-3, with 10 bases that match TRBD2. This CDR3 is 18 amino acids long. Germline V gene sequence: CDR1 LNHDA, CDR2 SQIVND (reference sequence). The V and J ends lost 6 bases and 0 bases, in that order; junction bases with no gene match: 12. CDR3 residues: CASRPLAGRSTSTDTQYF. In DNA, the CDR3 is TGTGCCAGTAGACCACTAGCGGGGAGATCAACTAGCACAGATACGCAGTATTTT. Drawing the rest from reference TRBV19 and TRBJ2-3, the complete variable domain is DGGITQSPKYLFRKEGQNVTLSCEQNLNHDAMYWYRQDPGQGLRLIYYSQIVNDFQKGDIAEGYSVSREKKESFPLTVTSAQKNPTAFYLCASRPLAGRSTSTDTQYFGPGTRLTVL.

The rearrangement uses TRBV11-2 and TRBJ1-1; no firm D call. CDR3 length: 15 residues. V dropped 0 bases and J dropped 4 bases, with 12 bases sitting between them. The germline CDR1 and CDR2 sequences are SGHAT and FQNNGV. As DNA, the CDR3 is TGTGCCAGCAGCTTAGATATCGCGGGAATCACTGAAGCTTTCTTT. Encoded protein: CASSLDIAGITEAFF.

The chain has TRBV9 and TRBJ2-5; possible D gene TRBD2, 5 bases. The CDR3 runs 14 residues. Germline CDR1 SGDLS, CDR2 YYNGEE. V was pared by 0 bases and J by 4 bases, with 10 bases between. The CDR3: CASSVGTSIETQYF. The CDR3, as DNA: TGTGCCAGCAGCGTAGGGACTTCCATAGAGACCCAGTACTTC.

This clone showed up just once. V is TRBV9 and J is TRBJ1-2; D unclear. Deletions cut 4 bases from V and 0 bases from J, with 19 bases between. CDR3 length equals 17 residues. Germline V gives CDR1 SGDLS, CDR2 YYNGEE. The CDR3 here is CASSNSPSPRANYGYTF. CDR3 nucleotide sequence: TGTGCCAGCAGCAATTCCCCCTCCCCCCGAGCTAACTATGGCTACACCTTC.

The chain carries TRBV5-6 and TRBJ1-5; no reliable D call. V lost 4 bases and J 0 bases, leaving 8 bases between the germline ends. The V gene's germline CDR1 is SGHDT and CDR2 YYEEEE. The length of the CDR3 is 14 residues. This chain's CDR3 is CASSLGVSNQPQHF. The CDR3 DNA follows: TGTGCCAGCAGCCTCGGGGTTAGCAATCAGCCCCAGCATTTT. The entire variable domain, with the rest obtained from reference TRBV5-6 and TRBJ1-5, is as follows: DAGVTQSPTHLIKTRGQQVTLRCSPKSGHDTVSWYQQALGQGPQFIFQYYEEEERQRGNFPDRFSGHQFPNYSSELNVNALLLGDSALYLCASSLGVSNQPQHFGDGTRLSIL.

In nucleotides, the CDR3 is TGTGCCAGCAGTGAATCGCCGGGGAACACTGAAGCTTTCTTT. It encodes CASSESPGNTEAFF. The chain uses TRBV6-1 and TRBJ1-1; no reliable D call. The CDR3 consists of 14 residues. Trimming stripped 2 bases from V and 1 base from J, with 8 bases between. The V gene's germline CDR1 is MNHNS and CDR2 SASEGT.

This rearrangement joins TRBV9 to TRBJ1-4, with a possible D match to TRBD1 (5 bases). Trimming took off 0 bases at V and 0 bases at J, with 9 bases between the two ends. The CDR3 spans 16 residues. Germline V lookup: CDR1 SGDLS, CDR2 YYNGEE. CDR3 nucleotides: TGTGCCAGCAGCGTAGGGCCGGGGGCAACTAATGAAAAACTGTTTTTT. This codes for CASSVGPGATNEKLFF.

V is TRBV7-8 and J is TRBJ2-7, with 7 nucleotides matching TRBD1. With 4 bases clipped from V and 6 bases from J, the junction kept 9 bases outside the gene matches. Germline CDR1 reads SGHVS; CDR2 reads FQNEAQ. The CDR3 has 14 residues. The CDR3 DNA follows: TGTGCCAGCAGCTCCCAGACAGGGAATGGCGAGCAGTACTTC. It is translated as CASSSQTGNGEQYF.

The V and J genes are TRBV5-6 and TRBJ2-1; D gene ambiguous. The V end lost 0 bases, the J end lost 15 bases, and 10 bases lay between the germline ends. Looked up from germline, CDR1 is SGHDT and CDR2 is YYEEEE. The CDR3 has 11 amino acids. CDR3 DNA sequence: TGTGCCAGCAGCTTGGGAGGCAGATGGTTCTTC. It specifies CASSLGGRWFF.

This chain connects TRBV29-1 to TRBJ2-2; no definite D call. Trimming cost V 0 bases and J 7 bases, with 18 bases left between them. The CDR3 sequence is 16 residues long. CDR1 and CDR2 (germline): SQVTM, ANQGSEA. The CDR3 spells CSVEDREAVRDGELFF. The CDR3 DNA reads TGCAGCGTTGAAGATCGTGAGGCCGTTCGAGACGGGGAGCTGTTTTTT.

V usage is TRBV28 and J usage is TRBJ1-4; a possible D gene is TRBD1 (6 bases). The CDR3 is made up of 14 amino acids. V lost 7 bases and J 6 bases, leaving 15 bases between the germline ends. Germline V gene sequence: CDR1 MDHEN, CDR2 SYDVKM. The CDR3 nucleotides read TGTGCCAGCACCCCCCAGGACAGATATGAAAAACTGTTTTTT. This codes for CASTPQDRYEKLFF.

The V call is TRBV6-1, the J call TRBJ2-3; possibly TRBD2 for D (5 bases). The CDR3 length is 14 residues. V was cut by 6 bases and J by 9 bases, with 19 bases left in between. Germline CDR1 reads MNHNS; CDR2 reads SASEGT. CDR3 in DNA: TGTGCCAGCAGGGTGGCAGGCCAGTCGGGAACGCAGTATTTT. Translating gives CASRVAGQSGTQYF.

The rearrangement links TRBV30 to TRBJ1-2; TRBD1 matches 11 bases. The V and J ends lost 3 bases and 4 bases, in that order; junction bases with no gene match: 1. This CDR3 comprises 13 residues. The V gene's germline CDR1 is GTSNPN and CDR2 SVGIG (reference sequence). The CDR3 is CAWRGQGGYGYTF. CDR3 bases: TGTGCCTGGAGGGGACAGGGGGGCTATGGCTACACCTTC.

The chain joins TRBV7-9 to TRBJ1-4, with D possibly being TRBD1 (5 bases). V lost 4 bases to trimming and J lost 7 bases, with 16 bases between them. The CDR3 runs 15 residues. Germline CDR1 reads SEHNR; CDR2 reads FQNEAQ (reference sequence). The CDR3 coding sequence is TGTGCCAGCAGCTCCGAAAGGGGATTAGGTGAAAAACTGTTTTTT. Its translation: CASSSERGLGEKLFF.

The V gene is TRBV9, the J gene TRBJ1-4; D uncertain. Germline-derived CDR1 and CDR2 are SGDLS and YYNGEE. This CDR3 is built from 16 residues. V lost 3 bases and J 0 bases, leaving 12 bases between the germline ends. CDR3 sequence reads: CASSADSTATNEKLFF. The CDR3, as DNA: TGTGCCAGCAGCGCCGACTCCACGGCAACTAATGAAAAACTGTTTTTT.

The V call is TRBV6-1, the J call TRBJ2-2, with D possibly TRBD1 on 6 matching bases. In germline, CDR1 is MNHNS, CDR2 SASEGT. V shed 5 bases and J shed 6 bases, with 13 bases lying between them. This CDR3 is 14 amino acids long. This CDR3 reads CASSLFAGAGELFF. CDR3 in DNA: TGTGCCAGCAGTTTATTCGCAGGGGCCGGGGAGCTGTTTTTT.

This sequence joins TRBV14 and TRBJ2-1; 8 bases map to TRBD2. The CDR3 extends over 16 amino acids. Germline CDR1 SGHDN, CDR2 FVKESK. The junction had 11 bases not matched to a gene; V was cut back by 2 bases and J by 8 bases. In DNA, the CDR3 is TGTGCCAGCAGCCAAAAGGGACTAGGCCCTTTGGATGAGCAGTTCTTC. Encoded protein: CASSQKGLGPLDEQFF.

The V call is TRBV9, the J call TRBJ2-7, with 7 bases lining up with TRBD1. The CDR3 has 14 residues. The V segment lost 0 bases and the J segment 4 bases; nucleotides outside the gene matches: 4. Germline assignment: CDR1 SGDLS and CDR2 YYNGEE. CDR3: CASSVAGTAYEQYF. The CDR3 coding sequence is TGTGCCAGCAGCGTAGCTGGGACAGCTTACGAGCAGTACTTC.

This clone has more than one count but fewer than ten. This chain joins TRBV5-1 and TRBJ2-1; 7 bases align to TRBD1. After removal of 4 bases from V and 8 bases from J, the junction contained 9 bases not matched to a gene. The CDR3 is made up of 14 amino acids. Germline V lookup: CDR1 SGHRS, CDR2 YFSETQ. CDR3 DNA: TGCGCCAGCAGCATGGGACAGACCGGCGATGAGCAGTTCTTC. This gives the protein CASSMGQTGDEQFF.

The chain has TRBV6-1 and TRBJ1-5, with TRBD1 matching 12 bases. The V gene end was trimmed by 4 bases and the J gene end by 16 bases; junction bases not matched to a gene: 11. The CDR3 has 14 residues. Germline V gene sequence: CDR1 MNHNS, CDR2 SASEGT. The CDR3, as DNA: TGTGCCAGCAGTGGACGGGACAGGGGGCCTGGTAACCATTTT. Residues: CASSGRDRGPGNHF.